One T cell receptor (beta chain) is described in this entry. This record belongs to a study of T-cell memory formation after mild COVID-19. With 6 bases clipped from V and 5 bases from J, the junction kept 9 bases outside the gene matches. There are 14 residues in the CDR3. Barcoded TCR alpha and TCR beta cDNA libraries with UMIs came from 5'RACE using constant-segment primers. TCRdb reanalysed the 5' RACE reads using MiXCR and keeps one entry per CDR3 protein. This repertoire shows approximately 400,000 distinct CDR3 sequences, around 17% found once; its top ten account for 20% to 25%. V usage is TRBV12-3 or TRBV12-4 and J usage is TRBJ2-5, with 7 positions matching TRBD1. The specimen sequenced was PBMCs or a T cell subset sorted from them (not recorded which). The sequence came from a man between 18 and 29 years old who had mild COVID-19 (a few samples of this study predate the infection). Cell type and time point are not known. CDR3 region: CASSPQGFGETQYF. CDR3 nucleotides: TGTGCCAGCAGCCCACAGGGGTTCGGTGAGACCCAGTACTTC.